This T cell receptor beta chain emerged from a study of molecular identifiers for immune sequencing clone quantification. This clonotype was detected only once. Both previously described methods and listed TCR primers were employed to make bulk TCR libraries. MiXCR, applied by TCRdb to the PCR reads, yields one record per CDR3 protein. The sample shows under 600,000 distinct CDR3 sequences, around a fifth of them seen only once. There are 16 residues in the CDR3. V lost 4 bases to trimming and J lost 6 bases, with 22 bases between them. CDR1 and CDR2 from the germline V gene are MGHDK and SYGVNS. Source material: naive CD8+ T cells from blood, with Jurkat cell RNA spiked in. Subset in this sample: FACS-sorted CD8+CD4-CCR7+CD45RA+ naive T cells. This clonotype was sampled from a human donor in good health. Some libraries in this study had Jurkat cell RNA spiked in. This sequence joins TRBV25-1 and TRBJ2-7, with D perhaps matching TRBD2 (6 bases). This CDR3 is CASSGFGAGTTFEQYF. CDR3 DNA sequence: TGTGCCAGCAGTGGATTTGGGGCGGGGACGACTTTCGAGCAGTACTTC.